This T cell receptor (beta chain) emerged from a study of Ad26.COV2.S vaccination and SARS-CoV-2 variants. On the study more broadly: The vaccine Ad26.COV2.S was put into the muscle once, or twice with 56 days between.

Study-level findings and limits: Spike-specific responses of CD8+ and CD4+ T cells were reported to display substantial breadth after vaccination.

The sample holds one count of this clone. What it recognizes is unknown. Profiled with immunoSEQ multiplex PCR; TCRdb holds only in-frame clones, not every one. Of 440,000 or so clones listed, around 90% are singletons. Treatment in this sample: approximately 18 received Ad26.COV2.S at low or high dose, single or two shots; about five received placebo; per-sample allocation not given. Day 63 following the first vaccine or placebo injection was when the samples were taken. Immunization relied on an Ad26 vector, which expressed Wuhan-strain SARS-CoV-2 spike. The CDR3 contains 14 residues. The trim removed 7 bases at V and 1 base at J, leaving 3 bases unmatched. Germline-derived CDR1 and CDR2 are KGHDR and SFDVKD.

The receptor was isolated from a person aged 18-60 years who received the Ad26.COV2.S COVID-19 vaccine or a placebo. The sample was peripheral blood, taken in a trial of Ad26.COV2.S vaccine versus placebo. The V gene is TRBV24-1, the J gene TRBJ2-5; 9 nucleotides agree with TRBD2. The CDR3 bases are TGTGCCACCAGCTCTAGCGGGGTCCAAGAGACCCAGTACTTC. It is translated as CATSSSGVQETQYF.